This T cell receptor beta chain was recovered during a study of TIL therapy for anti-PD-1-resistant metastatic lung cancer. Overall study context: Patients had a median age of 54 years (range about 35-80).

The libraries were made with immunoSEQ v3. The table came from immunoSEQ multiplex PCR; TCRdb's copy has only in-frame clones and leaves some out. The table records about 60,000 clones, roughly 84% of them present only once. As to time point: pre-treatment sample, taken before nivolumab and TIL therapy. J gave up 2 bases and V 10 bases, and 10 bases lay outside the gene matches. The CDR3 runs to 14 residues. Germline V gives CDR1 MNHEY, CDR2 SVGAGI. The receptor was isolated from a person between 25 and 80 years old with non-small cell lung cancer. Material: blood, obtained at baseline. V is TRBV6-5 and J is TRBJ2-7, with TRBD1 matching over 8 bases. The CDR3 nucleotides are TGTGCCACCCGCCCCGGGACAGGCCCCTACGAGCAGTACTTC. It yields the protein CATRPGTGPYEQYF.